A single sample gave rise to the 13 T cell receptor beta chains below, sequenced in a study of Graves' ophthalmopathy and Graves' hyperthyroidism. Researchers took RNA transcripts and amplified TCR beta CDR3 regions from them. Second-round multiplex PCR came after first-round RT-PCR with HTBI primers. TCRdb re-analysed the multiplex PCR reads in MiXCR, keeping a single row per CDR3 protein. Of 400,000 to 500,000 distinct CDR3 sequences listed, around 21% were seen once; the top ten hold 3%. The sequenced material came from peripheral blood. The origin of the receptors is a woman under 30 with stable Graves' hyperthyroidism.

The J gene is TRBJ1-1, the V gene TRBV6-5; TRBD1 matches at 8 bases. With V trimmed by 2 bases and J by 5 bases, 10 bases remained unmatched. The germline gives CDR1 MNHEY, CDR2 SVGAGI. This CDR3 region has 16 residues. The CDR3 bases are TGTGCCAGCAGTTACACCACGGGACAGGATTGGACTGAAGCTTTCTTT. Translation: CASSYTTGQDWTEAFF.

There are many counts of this clonotype. The chain links TRBV6-5 to TRBJ1-3; no reliable D call. CDR1 and CDR2 from the germline V gene are MNHEY and SVGAGI. The CDR3 covers 16 residues. Trimming took 0 bases from V and 2 from J, leaving 11 bases between them. The CDR3 loop reads CASSYSIWATGNTIYF. Here the CDR3 DNA reads TGTGCCAGCAGTTACTCGATATGGGCTACTGGAAACACCATATATTTT.

The table lists this clonotype with many counts. This sequence joins TRBV6-5 and TRBJ2-6; weak D call: TRBD1 (6 bases). CDR1 MNHEY and CDR2 SVGAGI come from the germline V gene. V was trimmed by 5 bases and J by 4 bases, leaving 15 bases between them. This CDR3 comprises 16 residues. This CDR3 reads CASSPTGLVGANVLTF. The CDR3, as DNA: TGTGCCAGCAGTCCAACAGGGCTAGTCGGGGCCAACGTCCTGACTTTC.

This chain uses TRBV28 with TRBJ1-1; D unresolved. Trimming took off 7 bases at V and 9 bases at J, with 9 bases between the two ends. The CDR3 sequence is 10 residues long. From germline, CDR1 is MDHEN and CDR2 SYDVKM. The CDR3, as DNA: TGTGCCAGCAAAAGAATCAAAGCTTTCTTT. This translates into CASKRIKAFF.

This clonotype came up many times. This chain uses TRBV29-1 with TRBJ1-1; 7 bases are a match to TRBD1. The junction had 8 bases not matched to a gene; V was cut back by 2 bases and J by 5 bases. This CDR3 is 14 amino acids long. Germline CDR1 reads SQVTM; CDR2 reads ANQGSEA. CDR3 amino acids: CSVERNRGLTEAFF. The CDR3 bases are TGCAGCGTTGAAAGAAACAGGGGTTTGACTGAAGCTTTCTTT.

There are a few counts of this clonotype. This chain links TRBV28 with TRBJ2-7; 9 bases align to TRBD2. CDR1 and CDR2 from the germline V gene are MDHEN and SYDVKM. CDR3 length equals 16 residues. J gave up 3 bases and V 2 bases, and 8 bases lay outside the gene matches. The CDR3 loop reads CASSLAGGGGVYEQYF. The CDR3 DNA reads as TGTGCCAGCAGTTTAGCGGGAGGGGGAGGGGTCTACGAGCAGTACTTC.

In this sample, this clonotype turned up many times. The CDR3 sequence is CASRPGTSGITGELFF. The CDR3 DNA is TGTGCCAGCAGGCCCGGGACTAGCGGGATCACCGGGGAGCTGTTTTTT. The rearrangement uses TRBV12-3 or TRBV12-4 and TRBJ2-2; TRBD2 agrees at 13 bases. The CDR3 length is 16 residues. V lost 6 bases, J lost 4 bases, and 5 bases stayed unmatched.

This clonotype was recorded at least ten times. The chain recombines TRBV7-2 with TRBJ1-6; D unresolved. Germline assignment: CDR1 SGHTA and CDR2 FQGNSA. Trimming removed 3 bases at V and 3 bases at J, with 9 bases between. This CDR3 comprises 15 residues. CDR3 bases: TGTGCCAGCAGCTTGTGGGGAAGCTATAATTCACCCCTCCACTTT. Its translation: CASSLWGSYNSPLHF.

This clonotype has only a few counts. The gene calls are TRBV5-1 and TRBJ1-1, with D uncertain. The CDR3 has 14 residues. Germline assignment: CDR1 SGHRS and CDR2 YFSETQ. Trimming left V 1 base short and J 2 bases short, with 9 bases between. In DNA form, the CDR3 reads TGCGCCAGCAGCTTGTTCCGGGGAAACACTGAAGCTTTCTTT. Translating it yields CASSLFRGNTEAFF.

This clonotype was picked up many times. This rearrangement joins TRBV19 to TRBJ1-5; weak D call: TRBD1 (6 bases). There are 15 residues in the CDR3. Germline assignment: CDR1 LNHDA and CDR2 SQIVND (reference sequence). Trimming took 4 bases from V and 0 from J, leaving 10 bases between them. The CDR3 DNA follows: TGTGCCAGTAGTAACCAGGGGATTAGCAATCAGCCCCAGCATTTT. This sequence encodes CASSNQGISNQPQHF.

This clonotype has just a few counts. The chain joins TRBV30 to TRBJ1-1; D unclear. Trimming pared 3 bases from V and 0 bases from J, leaving 8 bases between. Germline values: CDR1 GTSNPN, CDR2 SVGIG (reference sequence). CDR3 length: 13 amino acids. The CDR3 protein is CAWSREMNTEAFF. The CDR3 DNA follows: TGTGCCTGGAGCCGGGAAATGAACACTGAAGCTTTCTTT. Combining the CDR3 with reference TRBV30 and TRBJ1-1 gives the whole variable domain SQTIHQWPATLVQPVGSPLSLECTVEGTSNPNLYWYRQAAGRGLQLLFYSVGIGQISSEVPQNLSASRPQDRQFILSSKKLLLSDSGFYLCAWSREMNTEAFFGQGTRLTVV.

The table lists this clonotype with many counts. The chain has TRBV20-1 and TRBJ1-2; TRBD1 matches at 7 bases. Germline loops: CDR1 DFQATT, CDR2 SNEGSKA (reference sequence). This CDR3 region has 13 residues. Trimming removed 1 base from V and 7 bases from J; junction bases left unmatched: 6. CDR3 nucleotide sequence: TGCAGTGCTAGAGCCGGAGGGGGCGTTGGCTACACCTTC. Translated, it gives CSARAGGGVGYTF.

The chain links TRBV27 to TRBJ1-2; perhaps TRBD1 as D (5 bases). Looked up from germline, CDR1 is MNHEY and CDR2 is SMNVEV (reference sequence). V was shortened by 4 bases and J by 4 bases, with 10 bases between the two germline ends. The CDR3 spans 13 residues. The CDR3 spells CASSSRVFYGYTF. CDR3 DNA sequence: TGTGCCAGCAGTTCCAGGGTTTTCTATGGCTACACCTTC.